The 18 T cell receptor beta chains presented below share a single source sample, sequenced in a study of STAT3 mutations in large granular lymphocyte leukemia. Study results and limitations: In T-cell large granular lymphocyte leukemia, about half of patients showed multiple immunodominant subclonotypes.

For these receptors, no antigen is known. Using immunoSEQ multiplex PCR, the repertoire was profiled, and TCRdb retains in-frame clones only, with some absent. The sample carries about 1,900 clones, roughly 52% recorded once. Sequenced sample: peripheral blood mononuclear cells. Receptor source: a man between 60 and 75 years old with T-cell large granular lymphocyte leukemia. Some clones in this sample may be carry-over from other donors' samples.

The chain employs TRBV11-3 and TRBJ2-7, with a tentative D call TRBD2 (6 bases). The CDR3 runs 15 residues. The germline V and J ends were trimmed by 4 bases and 6 bases, with 19 bases remaining between them. CDR1 is SGHNT, CDR2 YENEEA, per germline. In DNA form, the CDR3 reads TGTGCCAGCAGCTCCGTGTCCCGGAGGGTTGGCGAGCAGTACTTC. Translating gives CASSSVSRRVGEQYF.

This chain links TRBV5-1 with TRBJ1-1; D call uncertain. Germline CDR1 and CDR2: SGHRS and YFSETQ. V lost 0 bases to trimming and J lost 2 bases, with 8 bases between them. The CDR3 runs to 14 residues. Here the CDR3 reads CASSLAPPNTEAFF. The CDR3 DNA is TGCGCCAGCAGCTTGGCACCACCTAACACTGAAGCTTTCTTT.

This clone appeared a few times. The gene calls are TRBV5-4 and TRBJ1-2; a possible D gene is TRBD1 (5 bases). The germline CDR1 and CDR2 sequences are SGHNT and YYREEE (reference sequence). The CDR3 is made up of 12 amino acids. Trimming took 2 bases from V and 8 from J, leaving 10 bases between them. The chain's CDR3 is CASSFSGLGYTF. The DNA for the CDR3 is TGTGCCAGCAGCTTCTCAGGGTTAGGCTACACCTTC. Combining the CDR3 with reference TRBV5-4 and TRBJ1-2 gives the whole variable domain ETGVTQSPTHLIKTRGQQVTLRCSSQSGHNTVSWYQQALGQGPQFIFQYYREEENGRGNFPPRFSGLQFPNYSSELNVNALELDDSALYLCASSFSGLGYTFGSGTRLTVV.

This clone came up once. The rearrangement joins TRBV6-4 to TRBJ2-6, with 8 bases identical to TRBD2. V lost 4 bases to trimming and J lost 0 bases; unmatched junction nucleotides: 5. The CDR3 sequence is 17 residues long. CDR1 and CDR2 (germline): MRHNA, SNTAGT. The CDR3 sequence is CASSAGAGGSGANVLTF. In nucleotides, the CDR3 is TGTGCCAGCAGTGCGGGCGCGGGAGGCTCTGGGGCCAACGTCCTGACTTTC.

Only a few counts were recorded for this clone. V is TRBV5-1 and J is TRBJ2-7; 8 positions match TRBD1. The germline V gene encodes CDR1 SGHRS and CDR2 YFSETQ. This CDR3 has 15 residues. V gave up 1 base and J gave up 5 bases; unmatched junction bases: 8. The CDR3 DNA reads as TGCGCCAGCAGCTTGTTGGTGACAGGGGACCACGAGCAGTACTTC. Translation: CASSLLVTGDHEQYF.

This clone was counted a single time. The CDR3 is CASSPGGLSYEQYF. The CDR3 bases are TGTGCCAGCTCACCAGGCGGACTCTCCTACGAGCAGTACTTC. V is TRBV18 and J is TRBJ2-7, with TRBD2 as a possible D gene (5 bases). Trimming removed 2 bases from V and 0 bases from J, with 8 bases in between. This CDR3 region has 14 residues. Germline assignment: CDR1 KGHSH and CDR2 LQKENI.

Details on this clone: The conserved final phenylalanine or tryptophan is absent from the CDR3, which likely points to a read error. The limits of the CDR3 on the DNA are not certain, so only TCRdb's listed CDR3 is given. V and J are TRBV5-1 and TRBJ2-7; TRBD1 was called by the table and not checked on the DNA. Germline CDR1 SGHRS, CDR2 YFSETQ. A total of 8 residues make up the CDR3, ends included. CDR3: CASSLVAG.

The rearrangement links TRBV29-1 to TRBJ1-1; D remains unclear. The CDR3 runs 14 residues. Trimming cost V 0 bases and J 1 base, with 9 bases left between them. Germline CDR1 SQVTM, CDR2 ANQGSEA. In DNA form, the CDR3 reads TGCAGCGTTGAAGAGGACGCGGGGAACACTGAAGCTTTCTTT. Protein sequence: CSVEEDAGNTEAFF.

This clone is labeled large. V gene TRBV7-8 combines with J gene TRBJ1-2; D may be TRBD1 (5 bases). The CDR3 totals 13 residues. Germline V gene sequence: CDR1 SGHVS, CDR2 FQNEAQ. V lost 3 bases to trimming and J lost 6 bases, with 11 bases between them. CDR3 region: CASSLGLGNGYTF. In DNA, the CDR3 is TGTGCCAGCAGCTTGGGACTGGGGAATGGCTACACCTTC.

This clone appeared a single time. The genes are TRBV7-2 and TRBJ2-5; weak D call: TRBD1 (5 bases). CDR1 and CDR2 from the germline V gene are SGHTA and FQGNSA. Trimming cost V 4 bases and J 5 bases, with 17 bases left between them. CDR3 length equals 15 residues. CDR3 nucleotides: TGTGCCAGCAGCTCAGGGCCCATAGGTGGGGAGACCCAGTACTTC. It encodes CASSSGPIGGETQYF. Looking up the rest from reference TRBV7-2 and TRBJ2-5 gives the full variable domain: GAGVSQSPSNKVTEKGKDVELRCDPISGHTALYWYRQSLGQGLEFLIYFQGNSAPDKSGLPSDRFSAERTGGSVSTLTIQRTQQEDSAVYLCASSSGPIGGETQYFGPGTRLLVL.

The genes are TRBV6-6 and TRBJ1-2; TRBD1 aligns across 9 bases. The CDR3 length is 14 residues. Germline trimming cut 7 bases from V and 6 bases from J; bases unmatched to any gene: 9. The germline gives CDR1 MNHNY, CDR2 SVGAGI (reference sequence). CDR3 sequence reads: CASTDTGGSNGYTF. CDR3 DNA sequence: TGTGCCAGCACCGATACAGGGGGCTCCAATGGCTACACCTTC.

This rearrangement joins TRBV15 to TRBJ1-4; a possible D gene is TRBD1 (5 bases). Per germline, CDR1 LNHNV and CDR2 YYDKDF (reference sequence). Trimming stripped 4 bases from V and 8 bases from J, with 11 bases between. The CDR3 sequence is 13 residues long. The CDR3 sequence: CATSTEGREKLFF. The CDR3 DNA sequence: TGTGCCACCAGCACCGAGGGGCGCGAAAAACTGTTTTTT.

V and J are TRBV25-1 and TRBJ2-1; D may match TRBD1 or TRBD2 (6 bases each). The CDR3 runs to 14 residues. Germline V gene lookup returns CDR1 MGHDK and CDR2 SYGVNS. Deletions cut 1 base from V and 7 bases from J, with 11 bases between. The DNA of the CDR3 is TGTGCCAGCAGTGAATTGGGGGGCCTAAATGAGCAGTTCTTC. Encoded protein: CASSELGGLNEQFF.

The CDR3 sequence is CASSLDTDTQYF. In nucleotides, the CDR3 is TGTGCCAGCAGCTTGGATACAGATACGCAGTATTTT. This rearrangement joins TRBV5-4 to TRBJ2-3; no definite D call. Germline loops: CDR1 SGHNT, CDR2 YYREEE (reference sequence). V was pared by 0 bases and J by 3 bases, with 2 bases between. The CDR3 covers 12 residues.

V is TRBV2 and J is TRBJ1-2, with a possible D match to TRBD1 (6 bases). Germline V gene data show CDR1 as SNHLY and CDR2 as FYNNEI. CDR3 size: 18 residues. The V end was cut by 4 bases, the J end by 1 base, with 22 bases between. CDR3 sequence: CASSVGGANLWRNYGYTF. The CDR3 DNA reads as TGTGCCAGCAGTGTGGGGGGGGCAAACCTTTGGCGTAACTATGGCTACACCTTC.

The chain carries TRBV27 and TRBJ1-2; possibly TRBD1 for D (6 bases). V was cut by 6 bases and J by 5 bases, with 10 bases left in between. This CDR3 contains 12 residues. Germline V gene lookup returns CDR1 MNHEY and CDR2 SMNVEV (reference sequence). In DNA, the CDR3 is TGTGCCAGCAGAGAACAGGGTTATGGCTACACCTTC. This gives the protein CASREQGYGYTF.

The chain links TRBV5-1 to TRBJ1-4; D perhaps matches TRBD1 (6 bases). V gave up 1 base and J gave up 10 bases, with 14 bases separating them. There are 14 residues in the CDR3. The germline V gene encodes CDR1 SGHRS and CDR2 YFSETQ. CDR3 sequence reads: CASSLFSGAGKLFF. In DNA, the CDR3 is TGCGCCAGCAGCTTGTTCTCAGGGGCTGGAAAACTGTTTTTT.

The chain joins TRBV6-1 to TRBJ1-2, with 8 bases fitting TRBD1. The germline CDR1 and CDR2 sequences are MNHNS and SASEGT. V lost 7 bases, J lost 7 bases, and 8 bases stayed unmatched. This CDR3 contains 13 residues. CDR3 sequence: CASNPGQGRGYTF. In DNA form, the CDR3 reads TGTGCCAGCAACCCCGGACAGGGCCGTGGCTACACCTTC.